Below are 3 T cell receptor beta chains sequenced from a single sample in a study of PD-1 blockade in classical Hodgkin lymphoma. The repertoire was sequenced with immunoSEQ multiplex PCR; TCRdb's copy has only in-frame clones and lacks some. The table lists tens of thousands of clones, less than 95% of them singletons. Specified time point: cycle 4 day 1 (C4D1), after more than five weeks of nivolumab. Relapse after autologous stem cell transplantation occurred in every patient, and brentuximab vedotin exposure varied. This specimen was peripheral blood mononuclear cells (PBMCs), taken before the fourth cycle of nivolumab. These receptor sequences come from a human donor with classical Hodgkin lymphoma.

The chain is built from TRBV29-1 and TRBJ1-1; 10 nucleotides agree with TRBD1. The CDR3 covers 13 residues. V was clipped by 7 bases and J by 6 bases; unmatched bases: 8. The germline CDR1 and CDR2 sequences are SQVTM and ANQGSEA. Here the CDR3 DNA reads TGCAGCGCAAACCGGGACAGGGGCGCTGAAGCTTTCTTT. Translation gives CSANRDRGAEAFF.

The rearrangement links TRBV6-5 to TRBJ2-7; TRBD2 matches at 13 bases. Germline CDR1 reads MNHEY; CDR2 reads SVGAGI. The trim removed 2 bases at V and 2 bases at J, leaving 0 bases unmatched. The CDR3 is 15 residues long. CDR3 DNA sequence: TGTGCCAGCAGTTACGGGACTAGCGGGACCTACGAGCAGTACTTC. Amino acid sequence: CASSYGTSGTYEQYF.

V and J are TRBV11-2 and TRBJ1-1; D ambiguous. V lost 0 bases and J 11 bases, leaving 13 bases between the germline ends. The CDR3 loop spans 13 amino acids. Germline V gene lookup returns CDR1 SGHAT and CDR2 FQNNGV. This CDR3 reads CASSLDLRTGAFF. The DNA of the CDR3 is TGTGCCAGCAGCTTAGATCTCAGAACTGGGGCTTTCTTT.